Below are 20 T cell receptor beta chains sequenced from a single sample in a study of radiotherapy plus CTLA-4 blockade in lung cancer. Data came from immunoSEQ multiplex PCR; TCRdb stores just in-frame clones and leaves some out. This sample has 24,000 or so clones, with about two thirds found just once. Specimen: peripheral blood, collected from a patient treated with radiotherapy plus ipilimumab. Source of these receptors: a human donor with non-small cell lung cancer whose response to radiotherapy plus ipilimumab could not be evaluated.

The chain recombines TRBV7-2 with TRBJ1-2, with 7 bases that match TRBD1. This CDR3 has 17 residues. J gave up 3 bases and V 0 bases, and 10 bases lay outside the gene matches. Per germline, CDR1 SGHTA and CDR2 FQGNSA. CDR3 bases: TGTGCCAGCAGCTTAGCGGAGGGGGCGAGCTTTTACTATGGCTACACCTTC. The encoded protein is CASSLAEGASFYYGYTF.

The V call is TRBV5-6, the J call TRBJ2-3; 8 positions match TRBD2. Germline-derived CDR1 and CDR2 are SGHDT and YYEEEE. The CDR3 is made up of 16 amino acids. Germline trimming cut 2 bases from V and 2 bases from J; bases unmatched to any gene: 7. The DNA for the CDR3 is TGTGCCAGCAGCTTCAAAACTAGCGGTGACACAGATACGCAGTATTTT. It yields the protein CASSFKTSGDTDTQYF.

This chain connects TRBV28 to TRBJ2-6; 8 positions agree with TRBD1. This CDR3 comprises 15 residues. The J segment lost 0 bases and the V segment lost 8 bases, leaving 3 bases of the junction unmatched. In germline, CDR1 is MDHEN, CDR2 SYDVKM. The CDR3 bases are TGTGCCAGCGGGACAGGAAACTCTGGGGCCAACGTCCTGACTTTC. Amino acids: CASGTGNSGANVLTF.

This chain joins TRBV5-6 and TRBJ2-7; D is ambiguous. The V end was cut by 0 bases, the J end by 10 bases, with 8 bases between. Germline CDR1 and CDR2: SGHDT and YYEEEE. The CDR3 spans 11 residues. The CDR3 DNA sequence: TGTGCCAGCAGCTTGGGGCCCGCTCAGTACTTC. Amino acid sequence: CASSLGPAQYF. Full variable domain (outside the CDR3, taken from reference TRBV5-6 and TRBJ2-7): DAGVTQSPTHLIKTRGQQVTLRCSPKSGHDTVSWYQQALGQGPQFIFQYYEEEERQRGNFPDRFSGHQFPNYSSELNVNALLLGDSALYLCASSLGPAQYFGPGTRLTVT.

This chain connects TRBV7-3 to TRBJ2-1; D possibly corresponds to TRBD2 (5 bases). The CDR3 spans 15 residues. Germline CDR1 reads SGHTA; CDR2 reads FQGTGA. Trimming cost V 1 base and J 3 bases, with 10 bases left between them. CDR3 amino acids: CASSLNVGVYNEQFF. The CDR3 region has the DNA TGTGCCAGCAGCTTAAATGTGGGAGTCTACAATGAGCAGTTCTTC.

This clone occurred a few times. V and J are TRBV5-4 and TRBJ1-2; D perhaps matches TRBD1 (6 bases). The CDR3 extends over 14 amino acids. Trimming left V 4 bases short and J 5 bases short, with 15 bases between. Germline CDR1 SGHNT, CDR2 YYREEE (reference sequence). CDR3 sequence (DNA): TGTGCCAGCAGCCGGGGCAGGGGCGCATATGGCTACACCTTC. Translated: CASSRGRGAYGYTF.

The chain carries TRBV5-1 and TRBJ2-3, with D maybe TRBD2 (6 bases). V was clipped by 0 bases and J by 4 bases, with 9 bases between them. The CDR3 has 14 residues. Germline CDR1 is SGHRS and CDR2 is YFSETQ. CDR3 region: CASSLGPGADTQYF. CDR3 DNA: TGCGCCAGCAGCTTGGGACCGGGAGCAGATACGCAGTATTTT. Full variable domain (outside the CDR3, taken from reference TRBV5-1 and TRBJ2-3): KAGVTQTPRYLIKTRGQQVTLSCSPISGHRSVSWYQQTPGQGLQFLFEYFSETQRNKGNFPGRFSGRQFSNSRSEMNVSTLELGDSALYLCASSLGPGADTQYFGPGTRLTVL.

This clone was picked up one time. The CDR3 coding sequence is TGTGCCAGCAGCTTGGCAGGACAGCCTCTCTACGAGCAGTACTTC. Protein sequence: CASSLAGQPLYEQYF. The chain joins TRBV5-5 to TRBJ2-7; D perhaps matches TRBD1 (6 bases). CDR1 is SGHKS, CDR2 YYEKEE, per germline (reference sequence). This CDR3 has 15 residues. V lost 0 bases, J lost 3 bases, and 13 bases lay in between. The variable domain in full, completed from reference TRBV5-5 and TRBJ2-7, reads DAGVTQSPTHLIKTRGQQVTLRCSPISGHKSVSWYQQVLGQGPQFIFQYYEKEERGRGNFPDRFSARQFPNYSSELNVNALLLGDSALYLCASSLAGQPLYEQYFGPGTRLTVT.

The CDR3 is CASSAPGGREALGEQFF. The CDR3 DNA reads as TGTGCCAGCAGCGCCCCGGGGGGGCGGGAGGCGTTGGGTGAGCAGTTCTTC. This sequence joins TRBV9 and TRBJ2-1, with 8 positions matching TRBD2. This CDR3 region has 17 residues. Trimming took 3 bases from V and 9 from J; bases not matched to a gene: 17. CDR1 is SGDLS and CDR2 is YYNGEE in the germline V gene. Combining the CDR3 with reference TRBV9 and TRBJ2-1 gives the whole variable domain DSGVTQTPKHLITATGQRVTLRCSPRSGDLSVYWYQQSLDQGLQFLIQYYNGEERAKGNILERFSAQQFPDLHSELNLSSLELGDSALYFCASSAPGGREALGEQFFGPGTRLTVL.

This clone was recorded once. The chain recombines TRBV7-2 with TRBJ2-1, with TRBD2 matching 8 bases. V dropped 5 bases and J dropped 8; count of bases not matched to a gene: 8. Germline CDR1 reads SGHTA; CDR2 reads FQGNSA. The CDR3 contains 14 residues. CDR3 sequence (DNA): TGTGCCAGCAGCCCGAGGACTAGCAGTTATGAGCAGTTCTTC. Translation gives CASSPRTSSYEQFF. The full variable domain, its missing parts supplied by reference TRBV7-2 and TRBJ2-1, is GAGVSQSPSNKVTEKGKDVELRCDPISGHTALYWYRQSLGQGLEFLIYFQGNSAPDKSGLPSDRFSAERTGGSVSTLTIQRTQQEDSAVYLCASSPRTSSYEQFFGPGTRLTVL.

CDR3 sequence reads: CASSVGGQVFSYEQYF. DNA of the CDR3: TGTGCCAGCAGCGTAGGGGGACAGGTCTTCTCCTACGAGCAGTACTTC. V usage is TRBV9 and J usage is TRBJ2-7, with 8 bases fitting TRBD1. CDR3 size: 16 residues. V shed 0 bases and J 0 bases; nucleotides not matched to a gene: 5. Per germline, CDR1 SGDLS and CDR2 YYNGEE.

CDR3 in DNA: TGTGCCAGCAGTGATCCTAGCGGGAGCTCCTACAATGAGCAGTTCTTC. Protein: CASSDPSGSSYNEQFF. The rearrangement links TRBV25-1 to TRBJ2-1, with 10 bases identical to TRBD2. The CDR3 runs 16 residues. The germline CDR1 and CDR2 sequences are MGHDK and SYGVNS. With V trimmed by 3 bases and J by 0 bases, 2 bases remained unmatched. The full variable domain, completed using reference TRBV25-1 and TRBJ2-1, is EADIYQTPRYLVIGTGKKITLECSQTMGHDKMYWYQQDPGMELHLIHYSYGVNSTEKGDLSSESTVSRIRTEHFPLTLESARPSHTSQYLCASSDPSGSSYNEQFFGPGTRLTVL.

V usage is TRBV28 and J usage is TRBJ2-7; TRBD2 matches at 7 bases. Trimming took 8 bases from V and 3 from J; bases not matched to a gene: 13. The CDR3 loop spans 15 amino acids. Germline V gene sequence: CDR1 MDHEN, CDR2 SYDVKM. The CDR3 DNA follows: TGTGCCAGCGGTGGGCGGGAGATATCCGACTACGAGCAGTACTTC. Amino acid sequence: CASGGREISDYEQYF.

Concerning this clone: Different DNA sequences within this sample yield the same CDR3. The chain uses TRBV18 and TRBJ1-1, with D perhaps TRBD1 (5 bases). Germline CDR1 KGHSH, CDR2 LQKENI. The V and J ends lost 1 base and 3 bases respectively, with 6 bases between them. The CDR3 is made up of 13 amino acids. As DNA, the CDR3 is TGTGCCAGCTCACCACGGGGGGACACTGAAGCTTTCTTT. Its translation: CASSPRGDTEAFF.

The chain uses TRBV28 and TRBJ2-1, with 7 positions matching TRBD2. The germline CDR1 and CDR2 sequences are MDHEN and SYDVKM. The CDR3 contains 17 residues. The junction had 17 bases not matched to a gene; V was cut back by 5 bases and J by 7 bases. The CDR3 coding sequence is TGTGCCAGCAGTCCAATGGGTTCGGGACTAAAGGATAATGAGCAGTTCTTC. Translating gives CASSPMGSGLKDNEQFF.

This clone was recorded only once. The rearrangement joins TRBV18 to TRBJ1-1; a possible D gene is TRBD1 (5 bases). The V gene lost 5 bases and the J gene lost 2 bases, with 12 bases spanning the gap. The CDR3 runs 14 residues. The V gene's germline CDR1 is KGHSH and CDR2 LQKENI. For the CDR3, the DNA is TGTGCCAGCTCAACTGACAGAAAAAACACTGAAGCTTTCTTT. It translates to CASSTDRKNTEAFF.

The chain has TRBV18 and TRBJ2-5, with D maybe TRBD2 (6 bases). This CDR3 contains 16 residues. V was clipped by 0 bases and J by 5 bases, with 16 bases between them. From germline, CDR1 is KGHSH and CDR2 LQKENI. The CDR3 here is CASSPPSQGGSETQYF. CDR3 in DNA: TGTGCCAGCTCACCACCCTCGCAGGGAGGATCGGAGACCCAGTACTTC.

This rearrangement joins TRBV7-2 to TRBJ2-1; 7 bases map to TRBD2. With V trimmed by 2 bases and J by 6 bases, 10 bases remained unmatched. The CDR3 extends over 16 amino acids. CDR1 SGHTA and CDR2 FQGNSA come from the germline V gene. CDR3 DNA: TGTGCCAGCAGCTTACTCGGGGGAGGGCTCCCCAATGAGCAGTTCTTC. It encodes CASSLLGGGLPNEQFF.

In DNA, the CDR3 is TGCGCCAGCAGCCCTGACCTAGCGAGGCGTGAGCAGTTCTTC. This translates into CASSPDLARREQFF. V is TRBV5-1 and J is TRBJ2-1; TRBD2 is a possible D gene (6 bases). CDR3 size: 14 residues. Per germline, CDR1 SGHRS and CDR2 YFSETQ. V was clipped by 4 bases and J by 9 bases, with 17 bases between them. The full variable domain, in which reference TRBV5-1 and TRBJ2-1 provide the parts outside the CDR3, is KAGVTQTPRYLIKTRGQQVTLSCSPISGHRSVSWYQQTPGQGLQFLFEYFSETQRNKGNFPGRFSGRQFSNSRSEMNVSTLELGDSALYLCASSPDLARREQFFGPGTRLTVL.

The CDR3 loop is CASSLPGQENYGYTF. The CDR3 DNA reads TGCGCCAGCAGCTTACCGGGACAGGAGAACTATGGCTACACCTTC. This rearrangement joins TRBV5-1 to TRBJ1-2, with 8 bases identical to TRBD1. Germline CDR1 SGHRS, CDR2 YFSETQ. The CDR3 sequence is 15 residues long. V lost 2 bases and J lost 2; bases outside the gene matches: 5.